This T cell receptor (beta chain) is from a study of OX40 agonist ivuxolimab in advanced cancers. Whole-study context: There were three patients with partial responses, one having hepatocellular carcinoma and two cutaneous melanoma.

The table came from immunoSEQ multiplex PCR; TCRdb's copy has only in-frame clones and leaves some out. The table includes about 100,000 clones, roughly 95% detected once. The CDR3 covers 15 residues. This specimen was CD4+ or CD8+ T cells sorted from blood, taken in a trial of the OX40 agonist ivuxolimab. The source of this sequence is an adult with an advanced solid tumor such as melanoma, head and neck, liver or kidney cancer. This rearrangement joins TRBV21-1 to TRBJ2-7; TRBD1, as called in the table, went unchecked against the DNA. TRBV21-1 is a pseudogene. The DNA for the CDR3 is TGTGCCAGCAGGGTCCGACAGTGCCACTCCTACGAGCAGTACTTC. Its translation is CASRVRQCHSYEQYF.